The source of this T cell receptor (beta chain) is a study of blood T cell repertoires in COVID-19 (dated by TCRdb to about 2020). Study-level background: Samples covering the acute and convalescent phases of COVID-19 were provided by collaborators in the United States, Italy and Spain. The prospective study material was composed of cDNA or gDNA derived from T cells, B-cell-depleted T cells, or PBMCs. Subjects who had been exposed to COVID-19, were actively infected with it, or had recovered from it provided the deeply sampled blood TCRbeta repertoires that made up the dataset. The repertoires were released in a freely available public database meant as a resource for research on the immune response to SARS-CoV-2. The samples were drawn from the first 160 participants of the ongoing ImmuneRACE study and from 1,254 subjects provided by 6 global collaborators. The sample metadata nearly always contained a de-identified subject ID, COVID-19 status, age in years and sex. Where available, HLA class I and class II types were obtained from metadata supplied by the sample provider rather than from assay-based typing.

Counted from cysteine to phenylalanine, this CDR3 has 15 amino acids. Only CDR3 DNA is held: 45 bases, read in frame from base 1. V gives up 0 bases and J gives up 4 bases, and the segment between their germline ends measures 13 bases. Taken from the germline V gene, the CDR1 and CDR2 loops are SGHRS and YFSETQ. Whole blood was collected in K2EDTA tubes by collaborating institutions according to the institutions' own protocols. For TCRbeta analysis, collaborators shipped samples in one of three forms: frozen whole blood, isolated PBMCs, or DNA extracted from either of those sample types. General study outcomes and caveats: How much clinical and demographic metadata was included differed by source and by participant, and the metadata was provided uncurated.

Points on this clone: Its antigen is currently not known. The input lacks base qualities; no much larger clone sits a single base away.

TCRbeta CDR3 regions were amplified from genomic DNA by means of the immunoSEQ Assay, a bias-controlled multiplex PCR. As for how the authors treated the data: The number of nucleated cells in each sample was estimated by amplification of reference gene primers within the assay. To quantify the absolute abundance of each unique TCRbeta CDR3 rearrangement, sequence reads were collapsed and filtered. For each sample, productive Simpson clonality was calculated as the square root of Simpson's diversity index across productive rearrangements. TCRdb retrieved this table from immuneACCESS and kept in-frame rearrangements only. Not all clones are present; in checked studies, unresolved V genes account for under half, and no reason is known for the remainder. The V and J calls and the clone size are those of that table, but D and trimming were determined from the DNA. This sample has some 30,000 clones in its table, and roughly 91% of those were observed once. The ten largest clones represent roughly 1% of the sample.

The sequence is built from TRBV5-1 and TRBJ1-1, and perhaps TRBD1 as D gene, on 5 matching bases. Sequenced input: peripheral blood. The TCR sequence derives from a man between 65 and 85 years old with active or convalescent COVID-19. The DNA reads as follows: TGCGCCAGCAGCTTGGGTGGAGGGGTGACCACTGAAGCTTTCTTT. Protein translation: CASSLGGGVTTEAFF.